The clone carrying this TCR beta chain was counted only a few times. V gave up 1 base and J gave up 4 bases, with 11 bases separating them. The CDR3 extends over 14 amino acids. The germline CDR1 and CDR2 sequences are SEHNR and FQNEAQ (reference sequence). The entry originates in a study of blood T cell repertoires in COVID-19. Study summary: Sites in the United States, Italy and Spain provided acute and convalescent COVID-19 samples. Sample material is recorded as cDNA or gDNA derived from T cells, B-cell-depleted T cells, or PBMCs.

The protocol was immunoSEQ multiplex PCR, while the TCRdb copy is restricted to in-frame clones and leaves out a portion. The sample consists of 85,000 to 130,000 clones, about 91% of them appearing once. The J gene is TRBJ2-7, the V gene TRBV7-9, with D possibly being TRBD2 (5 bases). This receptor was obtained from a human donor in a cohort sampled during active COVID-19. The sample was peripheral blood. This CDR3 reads CASSLGKRSYEQYF. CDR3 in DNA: TGTGCCAGCAGCTTAGGCAAGCGGTCTTACGAGCAGTACTTC.